The 30 T cell receptor beta chains reported below all come from one sample, sequenced in a study of glioma-infiltrating T cells after dendritic cell vaccination. Assay used: immunoSEQ multiplex PCR; TCRdb lists only in-frame clones, some missing. The table has some 91,000 clones, approximately 78% seen once. Specified time point: after dendritic cell vaccination, including at tumor progression/relapse. The source was blood, collected after dendritic cell vaccination. The origin of the receptors is a human donor with glioblastoma.

This clone has more than one count but fewer than ten. The chain links TRBV7-9 to TRBJ1-2; no clear D gene. Germline V CDR1 and CDR2: SEHNR, FQNEAQ (reference sequence). The ends were cut back, 6 bases at V and 8 bases at J, with 16 bases in the middle. This CDR3 has 13 amino acids. The CDR3 loop reads CASRSIEVEGYTF. CDR3 sequence (DNA): TGTGCCAGCAGGTCCATTGAGGTCGAGGGCTACACCTTC.

The V call is TRBV6-5, the J call TRBJ1-3, with no clear D. V dropped 10 bases and J dropped 0 bases, with 7 bases sitting between them. The germline gives CDR1 MNHEY, CDR2 SVGAGI. CDR3 length equals 12 residues. CDR3 coding DNA: TGTGCCACCGTCGGCTCTGGAAACACCATATATTTT. Amino acid sequence: CATVGSGNTIYF.

Only a few counts were recorded for this clone. V and J are TRBV6-1 and TRBJ2-1; 10 bases agree with TRBD1. CDR1 and CDR2 from the germline V gene are MNHNS and SASEGT. V shed 5 bases and J 4 bases; nucleotides not matched to a gene: 5. The CDR3 has 15 amino acids. The CDR3 bases are TGTGCCAGCAGTACCGGGACAGGGGAGTACAATGAGCAGTTCTTC. This sequence encodes CASSTGTGEYNEQFF.

The chain employs TRBV2 and TRBJ1-3; D is unresolved. The V end was cut by 5 bases, the J end by 0 bases, with 23 bases between. Germline lookup yields CDR1 SNHLY and CDR2 FYNNEI. The CDR3 spans 19 residues. The CDR3 DNA reads as TGTGCCAGCAGTACCGATGGACGGAGGCTAAGGGTCTCTGGAAACACCATATATTTT. Translation: CASSTDGRRLRVSGNTIYF.

The chain employs TRBV9 and TRBJ2-5, with TRBD1 matching over 9 bases. Germline V gene data show CDR1 as SGDLS and CDR2 as YYNGEE. The CDR3 consists of 16 residues. The V gene end was trimmed by 3 bases and the J gene end by 8 bases; junction bases not matched to a gene: 14. The CDR3 sequence is CASSGLTGGALDTQYF. In nucleotides, the CDR3 is TGTGCCAGCAGCGGACTAACAGGGGGCGCCCTCGATACCCAGTACTTC.

This clone was counted a single time. DNA for the CDR3: TGTGCCATCAGTGAGTCGGGGGGAATGAACACTGAAGCTTTCTTT. As protein: CAISESGGMNTEAFF. The genes are TRBV10-3 and TRBJ1-1, with D possibly being TRBD1 (5 bases). Germline CDR1 reads ENHRY; CDR2 reads SYGVKD. The CDR3 spans 15 residues. V was shortened by 0 bases and J by 0 bases, with 8 bases between the two germline ends.

The chain is built from TRBV7-7 and TRBJ2-3, with D possibly being TRBD1 (5 bases). The CDR3 totals 15 residues. CDR1 is SSHAT, CDR2 FNYEAQ, per germline (reference sequence). V lost 1 base to trimming and J lost 0 bases, with 8 bases between them. The CDR3 spells CASSLEGRSTDTQYF. The DNA for the CDR3 is TGTGCCAGCAGCTTAGAGGGGCGGAGCACAGATACGCAGTATTTT.

For the CDR3, the DNA is TGTGCCAGCAGCTCACCACAGGGGGCCGCGGACATTCAGTACTTC. The encoded protein is CASSSPQGAADIQYF. The chain combines TRBV5-4 with TRBJ2-4, with 9 bases lining up with TRBD1. The junction had 9 bases not matched to a gene; V was cut back by 3 bases and J by 8 bases. The CDR3 has 15 residues. Germline V gene lookup returns CDR1 SGHNT and CDR2 YYREEE (reference sequence).

The chain combines TRBV27 with TRBJ2-7; D is uncertain. Looked up from germline, CDR1 is MNHEY and CDR2 is SMNVEV (reference sequence). This CDR3 contains 13 residues. The V end was cut by 2 bases, the J end by 3 bases, with 8 bases between. CDR3 in DNA: TGTGCCAGCAGTTTAACCATCTACTACGAGCAGTACTTC. Its protein product is CASSLTIYYEQYF.

The chain combines TRBV6-5 with TRBJ2-2, with D unresolved. Between the trimmed V and J ends, which lost 6 bases and 5 bases, there was a span of 4 bases. In germline, CDR1 is MNHEY, CDR2 SVGAGI. The CDR3 consists of 11 residues. The CDR3 DNA reads as TGTGCCAGCAGACGGACCGGGGAGCTGTTTTTT. Translated, it gives CASRRTGELFF.

This rearrangement joins TRBV10-3 to TRBJ2-3; 12 positions agree with TRBD2. J gave up 5 bases and V 0 bases, and 3 bases lay outside the gene matches. The CDR3 is made up of 16 amino acids. Germline CDR1 reads ENHRY; CDR2 reads SYGVKD. The CDR3 DNA reads TGTGCCATCAGTGAGTCGACTAGCGGGGGAGGAGATACGCAGTATTTT. It yields the protein CAISESTSGGGDTQYF.

This sequence joins TRBV6-1 and TRBJ2-1; no definite D call. The CDR3 sequence is 18 residues long. Germline-derived CDR1 and CDR2 are MNHNS and SASEGT. V lost 4 bases, J lost 3 bases, and 22 bases lay in between. The CDR3 region has the DNA TGTGCCAGCAGTGCCTACCACGAGTGGAACAGCAACTACAATGAGCAGTTCTTC. It is translated as CASSAYHEWNSNYNEQFF.

V usage is TRBV4-2 and J usage is TRBJ2-2; 13 bases are shared with TRBD2. The CDR3 sequence is 18 residues long. V lost 3 bases and J lost 0; bases outside the gene matches: 4. Germline-derived CDR1 and CDR2 are LGHNA and YNFKEQ. CDR3 in amino acids: CASSQEGTSGANTGELFF. In DNA form, the CDR3 reads TGTGCCAGCAGCCAGGAGGGGACTAGCGGGGCGAACACCGGGGAGCTGTTTTTT.

The chain couples TRBV5-4 to TRBJ2-3; the D gene is possibly TRBD1 (7 bases). Germline CDR1 and CDR2: SGHNT and YYREEE (reference sequence). V shed 3 bases and J shed 8 bases, with 13 bases lying between them. The CDR3 is 13 amino acids. The CDR3 DNA reads TGTGCCAGCAGCTCACGACAGGGAGGTACGCAGTATTTT. Translated, it gives CASSSRQGGTQYF.

The rearrangement uses TRBV7-8 and TRBJ2-7, with D maybe TRBD1 (6 bases). The V end lost 6 bases, the J end lost 1 base, and 7 bases lay between the germline ends. The CDR3 has 12 amino acids. Per germline, CDR1 SGHVS and CDR2 FQNEAQ. The CDR3 DNA reads TGTGCCAGCAGGGACAGATCCTACGAGCAGTACTTC. Encoded protein: CASRDRSYEQYF.

The CDR3 bases are TGCGCCAGCAGCCAAGTACAGGGGGCCCTGGGGTTCGCTGAAGCTTTCTTT. Its translation is CASSQVQGALGFAEAFF. This chain links TRBV4-1 with TRBJ1-1; 9 bases map to TRBD1. The CDR3 has 17 residues. V trimming: 1 base; J trimming: 6 bases; junction bases outside the gene matches: 12. Germline V gene lookup returns CDR1 MGHRA and CDR2 YSYEKL.

This clone was picked up a small number of times. The V call is TRBV6-5, the J call TRBJ2-7; D is possibly TRBD1 (6 bases). The CDR3 runs to 15 residues. V lost 5 bases and J lost 0, with 14 bases in between. CDR1 and CDR2 from the germline V gene are MNHEY and SVGAGI. The CDR3 protein is CASSPADRTSYEQYF. The CDR3 DNA is TGTGCCAGCAGTCCCGCCGACAGGACCTCCTACGAGCAGTACTTC.

The chain uses TRBV13 and TRBJ2-5, with 12 bases aligning to TRBD2. V lost 1 base and J lost 5; bases outside the gene matches: 26. Germline CDR1 and CDR2: PRHDT and FYEKMQ (reference sequence). This CDR3 contains 23 residues. For the CDR3, the DNA is TGTGCCAGCAGCTTAGAGAGTCTTGTCGGGCTAGGACTAGCGGGACCGAGAGGCGAGACCCAGTACTTC. Protein sequence: CASSLESLVGLGLAGPRGETQYF.

This clone was seen only once. V is TRBV7-9 and J is TRBJ1-3; D possibly corresponds to TRBD1 (5 bases). V lost 4 bases and J 8 bases, leaving 15 bases between the germline ends. From germline, CDR1 is SEHNR and CDR2 FQNEAQ (reference sequence). The CDR3 has 14 amino acids. In nucleotides, the CDR3 is TGTGCCAGCAGCTCAGGAGACGGGGGTGACACCATATATTTT. It specifies CASSSGDGGDTIYF.

The V call is TRBV29-1, the J call TRBJ1-1; 7 bases fit TRBD1. The CDR3 loop spans 14 amino acids. Per germline, CDR1 SQVTM and CDR2 ANQGSEA. The V and J ends lost 3 bases and 10 bases, in that order; junction bases with no gene match: 14. DNA for the CDR3: TGCAGCGTTGATCCCGGCAGGGGGGTCGCAGGAGCTTTCTTT. As protein: CSVDPGRGVAGAFF.

The chain carries TRBV2 and TRBJ2-2, with 13 bases matching TRBD2. CDR3 size: 17 residues. V shed 11 bases and J 0 bases; nucleotides not matched to a gene: 9. Germline V gene data show CDR1 as SNHLY and CDR2 as FYNNEI. This chain's CDR3 is CAGSRLAGGANTGELFF. Here the CDR3 DNA reads TGTGCCGGCTCCAGACTAGCGGGAGGCGCGAACACCGGGGAGCTGTTTTTT. The variable domain in full, completed from reference TRBV2 and TRBJ2-2, reads EPEVTQTPSHQVTQMGQEVILRCVPISNHLYFYWYRQILGQKVEFLVSFYNNEISEKSEIFDDQFSVERPDGSNFTLKIRSTKLEDSAMYFCAGSRLAGGANTGELFFGEGSRLTVL.

The rearrangement uses TRBV2 and TRBJ2-7; no clear D gene. V was shortened by 1 base and J by 2 bases, with 9 bases between the two germline ends. The CDR3 is made up of 14 amino acids. CDR1 and CDR2 from the germline V gene are SNHLY and FYNNEI. The CDR3 DNA is TGTGCCAGCAGTGAAGGTCTAGTCGCCTACGAGCAGTACGTC. This codes for CASSEGLVAYEQYV.

CDR3 bases: TGTGCCAGCAGTCGCGACAGGCCACCCACTGAAGCTTTCTTT. This translates into CASSRDRPPTEAFF. This chain uses TRBV25-1 with TRBJ1-1; the D gene is possibly TRBD1 (6 bases). Trimming pared 5 bases from V and 4 bases from J, leaving 14 bases between. Germline CDR1 is MGHDK and CDR2 is SYGVNS. This CDR3 is 14 amino acids long.

The chain combines TRBV2 with TRBJ2-1, with 13 bases that match TRBD2. There are 15 residues in the CDR3. V lost 5 bases and J lost 9; bases outside the gene matches: 7. Germline lookup yields CDR1 SNHLY and CDR2 FYNNEI. CDR3 protein: CASSLLAGGPGEQFF. The CDR3 nucleotides are TGTGCCAGCAGTCTACTAGCGGGGGGGCCTGGTGAGCAGTTCTTC.

This chain joins TRBV7-2 and TRBJ2-3, with 8 bases matching TRBD2. The CDR3 runs 18 residues. V was clipped by 1 base and J by 6 bases; unmatched bases: 15. Germline V gene lookup returns CDR1 SGHTA and CDR2 FQGNSA. The DNA of the CDR3 is TGTGCCAGCAGCTTAGGAGGGGCGGGACTAGTCTTGGAGGATACGCAGTATTTT. As protein: CASSLGGAGLVLEDTQYF. Variable domain in full (rest from reference TRBV7-2 and TRBJ2-3): GAGVSQSPSNKVTEKGKDVELRCDPISGHTALYWYRQSLGQGLEFLIYFQGNSAPDKSGLPSDRFSAERTGGSVSTLTIQRTQQEDSAVYLCASSLGGAGLVLEDTQYFGPGTRLTVL.

This clone was seen once. The chain uses TRBV6-1 and TRBJ1-2; 7 positions match TRBD1. Trimming removed 3 bases from V and 5 bases from J; junction bases left unmatched: 3. Germline V gene sequence: CDR1 MNHNS, CDR2 SASEGT. CDR3 size: 13 residues. The CDR3 DNA is TGTGCCAGCAGTGAGGGACAGAGATATGGCTACACCTTC. Translated, it gives CASSEGQRYGYTF.

This chain uses TRBV10-3 with TRBJ2-3, with 7 bases aligning to TRBD2. Germline V gene sequence: CDR1 ENHRY, CDR2 SYGVKD. The V and J ends lost 6 bases and 2 bases, in that order; junction bases with no gene match: 5. The CDR3 sequence is 14 residues long. CDR3 bases: TGTGCCATCAGCCTAGCGGAATTCACAGATACGCAGTATTTT. Its translation: CAISLAEFTDTQYF.

The gene calls are TRBV5-4 and TRBJ1-3; no reliable D call. The germline V gene encodes CDR1 SGHNT and CDR2 YYREEE (reference sequence). The CDR3 is 17 residues long. The germline V and J ends were trimmed by 4 bases and 0 bases, with 17 bases remaining between them. CDR3 nucleotide sequence: TGTGCCAGCAGCACTGGCGGTTCTTTCTTCTCTGGAAACACCATATATTTT. Protein sequence: CASSTGGSFFSGNTIYF.

The J gene is TRBJ2-2, the V gene TRBV7-2, with D uncertain. Germline V CDR1 and CDR2: SGHTA, FQGNSA. V dropped 2 bases and J dropped 3 bases, with 10 bases sitting between them. The CDR3 runs 15 residues. CDR3 residues: CASSLFGADTGELFF. The CDR3 bases are TGTGCCAGCAGCTTATTCGGTGCTGACACCGGGGAGCTGTTTTTT.

The rearrangement links TRBV27 to TRBJ2-7, with a tentative D call TRBD1 (6 bases). The CDR3 has 15 amino acids. Per the germline V gene, CDR1 is MNHEY and CDR2 is SMNVEV (reference sequence). V gave up 2 bases and J gave up 3 bases, with 14 bases separating them. The CDR3 here is CASSLVRGKYYEQYF. CDR3 nucleotide sequence: TGTGCCAGCAGTTTAGTGAGGGGGAAATACTACGAGCAGTACTTC.